Listed below are T cell receptor beta chains from one sample, sequenced in a study of regulatory T cells in long-lasting Graves disease. MiXCR, applied by TCRdb to the multiplex PCR reads, yields one record per CDR3 protein. The table shows a few hundred thousand distinct CDR3 sequences, with around 20% occurring only once. The source material was peripheral blood mononuclear cells (PBMCs), sampled at new diagnosis, from a patient treated with antithyroid drugs. These receptors came from a female donor with Graves disease. Both conserved end residues are part of each CDR3. The size entry is marked missing in some rows and otherwise reads once, few, many or a size class.

TRBV6-2/TRBV6-3 many CASSYSKRTGWTGELFF
TRBV5-1 many CASSFSPGAPGELFF
TRBV5-4 many CASSQRGTEAFF
TRBV7-3 many CASSTGRNTEAFF
TRBV6-1 few CATADTGELFF
TRBV2 NA CASSVDRSNEKLFF
TRBV6-2/TRBV6-3 NA CASSYLAGSYEQYF
TRBV6-2/TRBV6-3 many CASSLGQLAYNEQFF
TRBV7-2 many CASSLDPSGWDTQYF
TRBV10-3 many CAISEPDRPYEQYF
TRBV5-1 many CASSLGQPHTEAFF
TRBV20-1 NA CSARGGQGGLGGYTF
TRBV20-1 many CSAQTRETKPDTQYF
TRBV15 NA CATSRDTGGIAFF
TRBV3-1 many CASSRRELAGELFF
TRBV6-1 once CASSPPGPRGGYTF
TRBV10-3 many CAIRTGGLGTDTQYF
TRBV14 few CASSQEQEGTQYF
TRBV20-1 many CSARDNYGYTF
TRBV28 many CASSSLSWSNEKLFF
TRBV20-1 NA CSARTGWETQYF
TRBV30 many CAWIRVGAEAFF
TRBV11-2 many CASSLVDSPTDTQYF
TRBV15 many CATSRDSGETQYF
TRBV7-9 many CASSLAGQGGLQYF
TRBV14 NA CASSSRQGISGNTIYF
TRBV15 many CATSSYGGNYGYTF
TRBV6-1 many CASRRGRGGEKLFF
TRBV7-2 many CASSLDGGGQGSGTQYF
TRBV12-3/TRBV12-4 few CATHSWTGGNTGELFF
TRBV6-1 NA CASTLTSGGDNEQFF
TRBV7-9 many CASSGDQETQYF
TRBV5-7 NA CASSLGGTGGEGEQFF
TRBV19 NA CASSTGANVLTF
TRBV20-1 few CSARGSGRSLLYNEQFF
TRBV11-2 NA CASSFGGGVHEQFF
TRBV7-8 many CASSRRTDTQYF